This TCR beta chain emerged from a study of T-cell memory formation after mild COVID-19. The CDR3 is made up of 14 amino acids. Germline-derived CDR1 and CDR2 are LNHDA and SQIVND (reference sequence). V lost 3 bases and J lost 5, with 10 bases in between. The study, taken as a whole, reports: Contracting clones from day 15 to 85 showed balanced CD4/CD8; later expanders favored CD4+. CD4+ contracting clones lay mainly in CM and EM, CD8+ ones in EMRA.

Concerning this clonotype itself: Its matching antigen is unknown.

Constant-segment-primed 5'RACE gave TCR alpha and TCR beta cDNA libraries with sample barcodes and UMIs. In TCRdb, the 5' RACE reads were re-called with MiXCR into one record per CDR3 protein. The profile shows hundreds of thousands of distinct CDR3 sequences, about 20% of them singletons. The clonotype comes from an adult woman who had mild COVID-19 (a few samples of this study predate the infection). Cell type and time point are not known. Material for sequencing was PBMCs or a T cell subset sorted from them (not recorded which). The chain joins TRBV19 to TRBJ2-2; D gene unclear. As DNA, the CDR3 is TGTGCCAGTAGTATTAAGGACGGTACCGGGGAGCTGTTTTTT. Its translation is CASSIKDGTGELFF.